The 4 T cell receptor beta chains presented below share a single source sample, sequenced in a study of blood T cell repertoires in COVID-19. TCRdb keeps only in-frame clones here, not all; method: immunoSEQ multiplex PCR. Of a few hundred thousand clones listed, 89% are singletons. Sequenced: PBMCs or T cells enriched from blood (not recorded which). Receptors were obtained from a woman aged 55 to 70 who had recovered from COVID-19.

The chain combines TRBV19 with TRBJ2-1; 10 bases are a match to TRBD2. The CDR3 loop spans 16 amino acids. Per germline, CDR1 LNHDA and CDR2 SQIVND (reference sequence). J was trimmed by 6 bases and V by 6 bases; bases with no gene match: 11. This CDR3 is CASSRKSGGAFNEQFF. The DNA of the CDR3 is TGTGCCAGTAGCCGAAAAAGCGGGGGGGCCTTCAATGAGCAGTTCTTC. Using reference TRBV19 and TRBJ2-1 for the parts outside the CDR3, the full variable domain is DGGITQSPKYLFRKEGQNVTLSCEQNLNHDAMYWYRQDPGQGLRLIYYSQIVNDFQKGDIAEGYSVSREKKESFPLTVTSAQKNPTAFYLCASSRKSGGAFNEQFFGPGTRLTVL.

The chain links TRBV12-3 or TRBV12-4 to TRBJ2-7; D gene uncertain. This CDR3 spans 12 amino acids. The V gene lost 3 bases and the J gene lost 7 bases, with 10 bases spanning the gap. Here the CDR3 reads CASSFGRSEQYF. The CDR3 DNA is TGTGCCAGCAGTTTCGGCAGGTCGGAGCAGTACTTC.

In nucleotides, the CDR3 is TGTGCCAGTAGTATAGCTAGTAGCGGATCCTACGAGCAGTACTTC. Translating it yields CASSIASSGSYEQYF. V gene TRBV19 combines with J gene TRBJ2-7; a weak D match, TRBD2 (6 bases). V gave up 1 base and J gave up 1 base, with 11 bases separating them. The CDR3 runs 15 residues. In germline, CDR1 is LNHDA, CDR2 SQIVND (reference sequence).

CDR3 residues: CASSSRTSGEETQYF. CDR3 DNA sequence: TGTGCCAGCAGCTCTCGGACTAGCGGGGAAGAGACCCAGTACTTC. The gene calls are TRBV11-3 and TRBJ2-5; 12 bases are a match to TRBD2. Germline loops: CDR1 SGHNT, CDR2 YENEEA. V lost 4 bases to trimming and J lost 3 bases; unmatched junction nucleotides: 3. This CDR3 is 15 amino acids long.